Sequencing of this T cell receptor (beta chain) was carried out in a study of response to subunit inactivated influenza vaccine listed by TCRdb under 2018. Context from the whole study: To follow how T cells responded to a trivalent subunit inactivated influenza vaccine, the researchers relied on deep quantitative profiling of the T cell receptor repertoire. Findings and caveats that apply to the study as a whole: It was suggested by the authors that each seasonal influenza vaccination may recruit only a limited number of new T cells.

Reading the germline V gene (reference sequence) gives CDR1 SGHKS and CDR2 YYEKEE. Counted from cysteine to phenylalanine, this CDR3 has 14 amino acids. The DNA shown is the 42-base CDR3, in frame from base 1. V is clipped by 1 base and J by 6 bases, and the sequence between their germline boundaries is 11 bases long. This clonotype was detected a few times. Its antigen remains unidentified. Base qualities were left out, and no much larger clone turns up one base away. Library preparation used RT-PCR. Sequenced on an Illumina HiSeq 2500. TCRdb reworked the public reads: Q25 trimming with fastp, MiXCR clone assembly, productive beta chains retained. Every entry covers one CDR3 protein and lists the most common genes and DNA from its rows. The sample records hundreds of thousands of distinct CDR3 sequences, 20% to 25% of which are singletons. The ten top clones hold around 10% of the sample.

The chain couples TRBV5-5 to TRBJ2-4; the D gene assignment is perhaps TRBD1 or TRBD2, with each matching 5 bases. Sample: PBMCs from blood, taken less than 22 months after vaccination. This receptor was identified in a man between 50 and 75 years old who received an inactivated influenza vaccine. Donor details come from another sample of the same person, matched by shared clones. The CDR3 reads as follows: CASSLWGIGNIQYF. The DNA is as follows: TGTGCCAGCAGCTTGTGGGGGATCGGAAACATTCAGTACTTC.